The clone carrying this T cell receptor (beta chain) was found many times. The data derive from a study of read filtering for tumor transcriptome and immune sequencing. Study in general: R-ISS stage counts were about eight for I, roughly 15 for II, 7 for III. RNA-seq yielded only about 75 to 1,400 TCR reads, IR-seq about 4 to 10.27 million.

The CDR3 contains 15 residues. CDR1 and CDR2 from the germline V gene are SGHAT and FQNNGV. The V end was cut by 3 bases, the J end by 0 bases, with 8 bases between. Molecular barcoded adaptors covering alpha/delta and beta/gamma chains were used on about 390 ng RNA. TCRdb itself ran the reads through MiXCR, one entry per CDR3 protein. The table includes approximately 58,000 distinct CDR3 sequences, more than 20% detected once. The TCR originated in a donor aged 40 or over with multiple myeloma. The sequenced sample consisted of a population of CD138-negative cells sorted from bone marrow. V gene TRBV11-2 combines with J gene TRBJ2-2; tentative D call: TRBD1 (5 bases). CDR3 protein: CASSLQGPNTGELFF. The CDR3 nucleotides read TGTGCCAGCAGCTTGCAGGGCCCGAACACCGGGGAGCTGTTTTTT.